This T cell receptor (beta chain) was found in a study of cytomegalovirus exposure and HLA in healthy donors (dated by TCRdb to the late 2010s). For the study in its entirety: An earlier analysis of several hundred of the donors reported 250 to 300 Gb of sequence data and 117 million unique TCR beta sequences from around 200 million T cells. An early release that covered 500 to 800 HLA-typed donors contained approximately 290 gigabases of sequencing data and about 84 million unique TCR sequences. Of the 350 to 450 genotyped donors, less than 90% were placed in the genetic ancestry cluster associated with self-reported Caucasian donors. The study aimed to test whether signatures of past pathogen exposure could be identified by cataloging public T cell receptors. The study profiled the T cell repertoires of about 640 subjects by immunosequencing and related them to cytomegalovirus serostatus. In addition to the first cohort of around 670 subjects, a separate validation cohort of over 90 different subjects was used. To predict cytomegalovirus infection status, the study brought together high-throughput TCR immunosequencing, statistical association of individual TCRs with disease status, and machine learning. To study patterns of TCR occurrence, a later analysis re-analyzed previously published TCR beta repertoires from around 660 donors and added high-resolution HLA genotyping. Rather than drawing on any new phenotypic data, the later analysis identified candidate immune exposures from TCR beta sequences and the way those sequences occurred across donors. To decide whether each TCR beta V gene segment behaved as functional or pseudogenic, an earlier analysis of over 500 of the donors relied on high-throughput TCR beta sequencing. Donor age, sex, ethnicity and CMV serostatus were compiled alongside the repertoire data. A later genetic analysis took genome-wide SNP genotypes for 398 of the 666 donors and used that subset as a discovery cohort. Every repertoire in the discovery cohort had been generated on one and the same sequencing platform. HLA typing covered class I and class II loci at four-digit resolution. The number of donors typed differed by locus, with about 629-640 for A, B, C, DRB1 and DQB1, over 500 for DQA1, 606 for DPA1, and some 440 for DPB1. Roughly five DR-DQ haplotypes were treated as single units for association and clustering because of strong linkage in the cohort. On average, around 240,000 unique TCR beta nucleotide sequences were sequenced per donor among a few hundred genotyped donors of the cohort, with 15% to 20% of those sequences being non-productive.

Results the study describes overall, beyond this receptor: The authors suggested that the approach could potentially be generalized to other disease states and immunological phenotypes. In the study, some 160 TCR beta chains were listed as associated with cytomegalovirus. A later analysis found that most CMV-associated TCR beta chains appeared HLA-restricted, with HLA associations seemingly driven largely by CMV exposure. In a later analysis, some 17,000 TCR beta sequences were associated with specific HLA alleles at a false discovery rate of 0.05. Most TCR sequences were seen in very few donors, while some public TCRs were found in many individuals. A further reported finding was that TCR beta sequences accurately predicted the HLA-A and HLA-B alleles for most subjects in the first cohort. The earlier analysis of nearly 600 of the donors excluded some 16 rarely observed V segments, including chromosome 9 orphons, because counts were too low. Because the 87-base-pair reads could not distinguish some IMGT-functional V segments, including TRBV6-2 and TRBV6-3, those segments were excluded. Immune exposure information for the cohort was limited to CMV serostatus. The presence/absence analyses assumed that sequencing depth was roughly uniform across donors, and that assumption may not be true. Because some donors lacked HLA typing at each locus, the association tests relied only on the typed subset. An earlier analysis of 587 of the donors showed that most TCR beta V segments appeared in productive rearrangements either about 87% or about 30% of the time, which broadly matched IMGT annotations. According to a later analysis, parvovirus B19, influenza, CMV and Epstein-Barr virus appeared linked to several top co-occurrence clusters. In vitro tests confirmed that a few of the cytomegalovirus-associated TCR beta chains recognize cytomegalovirus antigens. When HLA alleles, especially DR and DQ, strongly co-occurred, TCR associations were difficult to assign to individual alleles. A cluster of highly shared sequence variants was judged likely to be a technical artifact of the sequencing pipeline. The classifier was reported to diagnose cytomegalovirus status with high specificity and sensitivity in both the original and validation cohorts. In this cohort, only TCR beta chains were sequenced, and detectable features were limited by the absence of alpha or paired-chain data. Correlated functional status among segregating V segments might reflect linkage disequilibrium, but an unknown experimental factor could not be ruled out. V-gene and J-gene trimming of TCR beta chains was associated with a missense DCLRE1C variant in a later genetic analysis, and the association was replicated in an independent cohort. A later analysis found that TCR association rates varied across HLA loci, with DRB1 alleles showing the most associated TCRs and HLA-C alleles the fewest. In a later analysis, HLA-associated TCR beta chains showed more clonal expansion and lower generation probabilities than non-associated chains that were equally common. A later genetic analysis reported fewer N-insertions in productive TCRs among donors in an Asian-associated ancestry cluster than the roughly 620-donor mean.

Library preparation employed the immunoSEQ multiplex PCR assay. The multiplex PCR relied on a mix of 60 forward primers for TCR Vbeta segments and 13 reverse primers for TCR Jbeta segments. Amplification of the CDR3 region of rearranged TCR beta genes was performed with a multiplex PCR assay on genomic DNA. On the Illumina HiSeq System, the amplified TCR beta libraries were sequenced as 87-base-pair reads. Regarding the original processing steps: In a later analysis, 70 million to 95 million unique TCR beta chains were counted across the 500 to 850 repertoires, and roughly 11 million of these chains were shared by at least two donors. Raw reads were error-corrected and collapsed into unique sequences with a nearest-neighbor algorithm that merged closely related sequences to remove PCR and sequencing errors. Alignment of CDR3 sequences to IMGT reference sequences was used to assign V, D and J gene segments. Each retained sequence needed at least a six-nucleotide match to both a V gene segment and a J gene segment. Rearrangements were called productive when the CDR3 lacked stop codons and stayed in frame with V and J; all others were non-productive. Following IMGT convention, CDR3 was defined as the stretch from the second conserved V-encoded cysteine to the conserved J-encoded phenylalanine. The earlier analysis of about 590 of the donors excluded sequences that lacked an unambiguous match to a single V gene segment. In an earlier analysis of more than 500 of the donors, a V segment was called functional when productive rearrangements were above 56.7%, and segregating when the standard deviation between donors exceeded 5%. A statistical classification framework was developed to diagnose cytomegalovirus status using the catalog of TCR beta chain sequences. In a later analysis, TCR nucleotide sequences were compared against IMGT/GENE-DB human TR gene sequences so that V and J genes could be assigned. Using the TCRdist pipeline, a later analysis assigned CDR3 sequences along with most-parsimonious VDJ recombination scenarios. A later analysis defined each TCR beta chain by its CDR3 amino acid sequence plus V-gene family, and excluded reads lacking a unique V-gene family. In a later analysis, 450 to 600 highly shared, low-generation-probability nucleotide sequences were removed to address suspected cross-contamination and a sequencing artifact. A later analysis calculated a clonal expansion index for each public chain from normalized within-repertoire ranks of inferred template counts. In a later analysis, generation probabilities were computed using a VDJ recombination model fitted to out-of-frame rearrangements, and the results were checked against IGoR. A later analysis scored TCR-TCR, TCR-HLA and TCR-CMV co-occurrence with hypergeometric tests, applying a repertoire-size bias correction to TCR pairs. False discovery rates were estimated in a later analysis by permuting HLA or CMV assignments 20 times. In a later analysis, co-occurring TCRs were grouped with DBSCAN, and TCRdist sequence similarity was added when clustering was performed within HLA-allele-positive subsets. Repertoires with fewer than 30,000 or more than 120,000 public chains, plus five repertoires with anomalous nucleotide sharing, were excluded from co-occurrence clustering. TCRdb's version of the immuneACCESS table is confined to in-frame rearrangements and falls short of the full clone set. An unresolved V gene accounts for under half of the shortfall where checked; the remainder is of unknown origin. V and J calls and clone size are given by that table; D and trimming were obtained from the DNA. Across this sample there are about 240,000 clones, with around 81% seen only once. The ten largest clones capture about 7.5% of the sample.

Of note for this clone: Its specific antigen is unknown. The record has no base qualities; no much larger clone is one base away.

The germline V gene encodes CDR1 SGHVS and CDR2 FNYEAQ. Trimming at the junction amounts to 10 bases on V and 4 bases on J, and the germline ends lie 22 bases apart. The CDR3 runs 15 amino acids, cysteine and phenylalanine included. The sequence is cut down to CDR3 DNA, 45 bases in frame from base 1. In total, roughly 710 healthy bone marrow donors made up the cohort. At the time of sampling, all cohort members were nominally healthy, though unrecorded immune exposures were likely present. The donor was CMV seropositive and belonged to the group of 250 to 300 seropositive cohort members. Every donor gave a peripheral blood sample, and the peripheral blood mononuclear cells from that sample were used for TCR beta sequencing. The Qiagen DNeasy Blood Extraction Kit was used to extract genomic DNA from the blood cell samples.

Here the chain combines TRBV7-6 and TRBJ2-5; the D segment could be TRBD2, given 6 matching bases. The origin of this receptor is a woman aged 55-69 years in good health and CMV-seropositive. The specimen sequenced was PBMCs. The encoded CDR3 is CAIGWSEWGGETQYF. The DNA sequence is TGTGCCATCGGTTGGTCGGAGTGGGGAGGAGAGACCCAGTACTTC.